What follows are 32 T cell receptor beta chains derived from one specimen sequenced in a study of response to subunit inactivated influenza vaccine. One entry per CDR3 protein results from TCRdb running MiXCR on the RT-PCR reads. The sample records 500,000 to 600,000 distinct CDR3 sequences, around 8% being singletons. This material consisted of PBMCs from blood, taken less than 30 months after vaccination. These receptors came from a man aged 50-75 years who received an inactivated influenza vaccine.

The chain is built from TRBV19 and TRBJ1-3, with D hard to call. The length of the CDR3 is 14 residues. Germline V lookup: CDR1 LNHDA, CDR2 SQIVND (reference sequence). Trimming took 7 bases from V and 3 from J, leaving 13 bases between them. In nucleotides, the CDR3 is TGTGCCAGTAATCCTATGGGAGGTGGAAACACCATATATTTT. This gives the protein CASNPMGGGNTIYF.

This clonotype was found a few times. The CDR3 bases are TGTGCCAGCAGCCGGACACTGGGGGTCCGGGCAGATACGCAGTATTTT. Its translation is CASSRTLGVRADTQYF. This chain uses TRBV3-1 with TRBJ2-3; D is tentatively TRBD1 or TRBD2 (5 bases each). The CDR3 has 16 amino acids. The V end lost 4 bases, the J end lost 4 bases, and 18 bases lay between the germline ends. Germline values: CDR1 LGHDT, CDR2 YNNKEL (reference sequence).

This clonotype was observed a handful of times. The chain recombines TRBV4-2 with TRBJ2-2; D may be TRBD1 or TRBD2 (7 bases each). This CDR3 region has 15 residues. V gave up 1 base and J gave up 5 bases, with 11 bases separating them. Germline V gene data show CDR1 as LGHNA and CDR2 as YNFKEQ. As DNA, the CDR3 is TGTGCCAGCAGCCAAGCCAGGGGGGGGACCGGGGAGCTGTTTTTT. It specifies CASSQARGGTGELFF.

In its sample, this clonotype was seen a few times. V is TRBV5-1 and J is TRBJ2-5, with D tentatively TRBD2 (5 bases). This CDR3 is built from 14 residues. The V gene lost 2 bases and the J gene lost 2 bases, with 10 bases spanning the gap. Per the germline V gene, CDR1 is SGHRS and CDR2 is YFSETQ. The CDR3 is CASSFSGDQETQYF. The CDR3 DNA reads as TGCGCCAGCAGCTTTTCCGGGGATCAAGAGACCCAGTACTTC.

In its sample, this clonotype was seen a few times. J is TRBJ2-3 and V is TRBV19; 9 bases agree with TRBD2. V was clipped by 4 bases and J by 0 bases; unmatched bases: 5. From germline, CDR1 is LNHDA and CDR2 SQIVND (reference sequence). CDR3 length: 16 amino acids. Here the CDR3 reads CASSKWLAGSTDTQYF. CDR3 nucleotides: TGTGCCAGTAGTAAGTGGCTAGCGGGGAGCACAGATACGCAGTATTTT.

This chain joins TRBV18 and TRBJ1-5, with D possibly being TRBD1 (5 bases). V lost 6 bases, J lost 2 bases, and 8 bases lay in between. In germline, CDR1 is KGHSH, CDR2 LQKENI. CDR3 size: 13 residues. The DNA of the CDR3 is TGTGCCAGCTCGCGACAGCGCAATCAGCCCCAGCATTTT. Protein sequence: CASSRQRNQPQHF.

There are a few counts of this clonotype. CDR3 nucleotide sequence: TGTGCCACAACAGGTGAGGCCTACGAGCAGTACTTC. It yields the protein CATTGEAYEQYF. The chain has TRBV10-3 and TRBJ2-7; TRBD1 might be the D (5 bases). The CDR3 contains 12 residues. Germline V gene sequence: CDR1 ENHRY, CDR2 SYGVKD. V shed 10 bases and J shed 2 bases, with 12 bases lying between them.

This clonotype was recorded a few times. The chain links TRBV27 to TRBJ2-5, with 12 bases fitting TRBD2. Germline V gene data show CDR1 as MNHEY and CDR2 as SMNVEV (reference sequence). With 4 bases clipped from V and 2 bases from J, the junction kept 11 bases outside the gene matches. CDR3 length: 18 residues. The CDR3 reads CASSSLGLAGHYQETQYF. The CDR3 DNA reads TGTGCCAGCAGTTCTCTCGGACTAGCGGGGCATTATCAAGAGACCCAGTACTTC.

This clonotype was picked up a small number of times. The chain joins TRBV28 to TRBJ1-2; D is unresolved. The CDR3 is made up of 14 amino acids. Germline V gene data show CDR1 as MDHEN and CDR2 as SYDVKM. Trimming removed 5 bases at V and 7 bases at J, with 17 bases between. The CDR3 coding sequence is TGTGCCAGCAGTCCTTACCGGGTGGCCACTGGCTACACCTTC. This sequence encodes CASSPYRVATGYTF.

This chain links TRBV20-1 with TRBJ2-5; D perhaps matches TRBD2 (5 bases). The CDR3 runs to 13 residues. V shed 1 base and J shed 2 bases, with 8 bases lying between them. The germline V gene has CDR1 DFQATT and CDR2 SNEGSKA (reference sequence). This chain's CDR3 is CSARVTGQETQYF. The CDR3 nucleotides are TGCAGTGCTAGAGTCACGGGGCAAGAGACCCAGTACTTC.

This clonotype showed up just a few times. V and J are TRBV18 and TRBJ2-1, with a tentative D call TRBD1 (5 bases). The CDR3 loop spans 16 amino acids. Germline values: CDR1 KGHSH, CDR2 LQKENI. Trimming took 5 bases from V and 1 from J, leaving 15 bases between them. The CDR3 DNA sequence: TGTGCCAGCTCATCCCAGGGTCGGACGTCCTACAATGAGCAGTTCTTC. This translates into CASSSQGRTSYNEQFF.

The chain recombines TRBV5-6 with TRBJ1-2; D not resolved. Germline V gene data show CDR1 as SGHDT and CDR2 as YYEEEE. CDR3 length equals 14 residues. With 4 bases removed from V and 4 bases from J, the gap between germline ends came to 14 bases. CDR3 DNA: TGTGCCAGCAGCCCCGCGAGGACGACCTATGGCTACACCTTC. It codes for CASSPARTTYGYTF. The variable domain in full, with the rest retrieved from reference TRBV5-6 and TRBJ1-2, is DAGVTQSPTHLIKTRGQQVTLRCSPKSGHDTVSWYQQALGQGPQFIFQYYEEEERQRGNFPDRFSGHQFPNYSSELNVNALLLGDSALYLCASSPARTTYGYTFGSGTRLTVV.

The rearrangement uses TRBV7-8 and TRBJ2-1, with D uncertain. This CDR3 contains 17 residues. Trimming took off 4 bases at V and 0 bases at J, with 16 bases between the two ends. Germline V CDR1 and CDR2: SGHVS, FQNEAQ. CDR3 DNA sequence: TGTGCCAGCAGCTCGCGGACCGGGTTCGCCTCCTACAATGAGCAGTTCTTC. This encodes CASSSRTGFASYNEQFF. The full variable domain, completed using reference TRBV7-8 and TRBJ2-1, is GAGVSQSPRYKVAKRGQDVALRCDPISGHVSLFWYQQALGQGPEFLTYFQNEAQLDKSGLPSDRFFAERPEGSVSTLKIQRTQQEDSAVYLCASSSRTGFASYNEQFFGPGTRLTVL.

CDR3 in amino acids: CASSFGQGFRETQYF. The CDR3 nucleotides read TGTGCCAGCAGCTTCGGGCAGGGTTTTCGTGAGACCCAGTACTTC. This sequence joins TRBV7-9 and TRBJ2-5; a weak D match, TRBD1 (5 bases). CDR1 SEHNR and CDR2 FQNEAQ come from the germline V gene (reference sequence). This CDR3 is 15 amino acids long. V lost 3 bases and J 5 bases, leaving 16 bases between the germline ends.

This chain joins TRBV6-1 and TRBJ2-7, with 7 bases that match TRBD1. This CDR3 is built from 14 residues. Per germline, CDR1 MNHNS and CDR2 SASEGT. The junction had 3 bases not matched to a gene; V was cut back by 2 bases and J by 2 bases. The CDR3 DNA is TGTGCCAGCAGTGAATGGCAGGGGGCCTACGAGCAGTACTTC. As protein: CASSEWQGAYEQYF.

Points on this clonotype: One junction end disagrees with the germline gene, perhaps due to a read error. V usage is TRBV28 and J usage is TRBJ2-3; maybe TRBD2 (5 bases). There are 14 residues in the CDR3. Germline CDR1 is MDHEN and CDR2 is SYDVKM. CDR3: CAGSLRGSTDTQYF. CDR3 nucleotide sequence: TGTGCCGGCAGCTTGAGAGGGAGCACAGATACGCAGTATTTT.

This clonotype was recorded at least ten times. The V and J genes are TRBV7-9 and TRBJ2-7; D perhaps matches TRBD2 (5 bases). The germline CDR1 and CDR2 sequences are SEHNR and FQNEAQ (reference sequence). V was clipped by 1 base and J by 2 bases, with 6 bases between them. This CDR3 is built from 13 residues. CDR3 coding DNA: TGTGCCAGCAGCTTAGGGGAGCCCTACGAGCAGTACTTC. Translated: CASSLGEPYEQYF.

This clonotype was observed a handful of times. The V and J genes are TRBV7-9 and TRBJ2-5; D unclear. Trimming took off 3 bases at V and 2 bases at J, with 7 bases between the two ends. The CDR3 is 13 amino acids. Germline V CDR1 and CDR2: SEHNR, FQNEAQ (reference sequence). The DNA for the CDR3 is TGTGCCAGCAGCTTCCAGGAACAAGAGACCCAGTACTTC. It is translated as CASSFQEQETQYF.

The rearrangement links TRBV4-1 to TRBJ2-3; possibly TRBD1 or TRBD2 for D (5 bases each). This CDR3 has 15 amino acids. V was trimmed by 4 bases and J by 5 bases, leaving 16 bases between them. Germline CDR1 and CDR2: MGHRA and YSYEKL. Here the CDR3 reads CASSRSGTLGDTQYF. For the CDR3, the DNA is TGCGCCAGCAGCCGATCTGGGACCCTGGGAGATACGCAGTATTTT.

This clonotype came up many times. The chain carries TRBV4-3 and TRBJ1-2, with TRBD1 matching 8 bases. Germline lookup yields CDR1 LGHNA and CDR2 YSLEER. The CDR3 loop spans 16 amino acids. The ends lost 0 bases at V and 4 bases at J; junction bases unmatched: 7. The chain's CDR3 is CASSQDFGTGLYGYTF. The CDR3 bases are TGCGCCAGCAGCCAAGATTTCGGGACAGGACTCTATGGCTACACCTTC.

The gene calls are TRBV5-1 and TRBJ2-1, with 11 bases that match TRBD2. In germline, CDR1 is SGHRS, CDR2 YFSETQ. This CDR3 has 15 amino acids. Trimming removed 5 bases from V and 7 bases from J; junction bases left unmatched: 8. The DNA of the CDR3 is TGCGCCAGCAGACGCACTAGCGGGGGTAGGAATGAGCAGTTCTTC. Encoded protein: CASRRTSGGRNEQFF.

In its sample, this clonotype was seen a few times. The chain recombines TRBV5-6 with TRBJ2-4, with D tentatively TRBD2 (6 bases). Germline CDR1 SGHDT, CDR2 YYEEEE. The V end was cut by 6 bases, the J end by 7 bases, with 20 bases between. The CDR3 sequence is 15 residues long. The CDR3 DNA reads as TGTGCCAGCACCACTTTGGGGGGTGGCGGGAACATTCAGTACTTC. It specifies CASTTLGGGGNIQYF.

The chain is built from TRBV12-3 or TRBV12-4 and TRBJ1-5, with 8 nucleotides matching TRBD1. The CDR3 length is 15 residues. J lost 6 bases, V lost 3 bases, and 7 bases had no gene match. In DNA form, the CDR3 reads TGTGCCAGCAGTTTCGGCAGGGGGCCACGTCAGCCCCAGCATTTT. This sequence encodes CASSFGRGPRQPQHF.

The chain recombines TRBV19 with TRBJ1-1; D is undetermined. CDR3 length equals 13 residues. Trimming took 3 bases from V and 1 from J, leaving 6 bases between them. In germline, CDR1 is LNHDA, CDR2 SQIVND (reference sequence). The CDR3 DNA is TGTGCCAGTAGTATGAAGGGGAACACTGAAGCTTTCTTT. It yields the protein CASSMKGNTEAFF.

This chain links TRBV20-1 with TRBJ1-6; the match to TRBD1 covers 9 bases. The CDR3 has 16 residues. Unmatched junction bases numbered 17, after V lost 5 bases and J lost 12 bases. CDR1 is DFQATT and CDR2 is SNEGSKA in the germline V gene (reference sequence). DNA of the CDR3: TGCAGTGCTTCATCTTTCACAGGGGGCGAAGTTGGACCCCTCCACTTT. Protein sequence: CSASSFTGGEVGPLHF.

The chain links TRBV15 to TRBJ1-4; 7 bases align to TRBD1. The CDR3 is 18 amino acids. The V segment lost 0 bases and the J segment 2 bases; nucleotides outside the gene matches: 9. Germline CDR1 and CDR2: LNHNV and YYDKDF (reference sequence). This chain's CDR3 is CATSRDNGGGITNEKLFF. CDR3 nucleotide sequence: TGTGCCACCAGCAGAGATAACGGAGGGGGCATTACTAATGAAAAACTGTTTTTT.

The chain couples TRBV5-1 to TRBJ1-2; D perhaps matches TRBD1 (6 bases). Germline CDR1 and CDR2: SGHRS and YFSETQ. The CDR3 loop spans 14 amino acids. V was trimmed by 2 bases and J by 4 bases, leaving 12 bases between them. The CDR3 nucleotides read TGCGCCAGCAGCTTCGGGGGGCACGGCTATGGCTACACCTTC. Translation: CASSFGGHGYGYTF.

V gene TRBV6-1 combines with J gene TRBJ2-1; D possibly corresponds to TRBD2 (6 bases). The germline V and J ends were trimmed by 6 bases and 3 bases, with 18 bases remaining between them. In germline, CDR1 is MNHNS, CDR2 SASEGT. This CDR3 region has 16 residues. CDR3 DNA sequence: TGTGCCAGCAGCCAAGATCTAGCGCCTCGCTACAATGAGCAGTTCTTC. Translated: CASSQDLAPRYNEQFF.

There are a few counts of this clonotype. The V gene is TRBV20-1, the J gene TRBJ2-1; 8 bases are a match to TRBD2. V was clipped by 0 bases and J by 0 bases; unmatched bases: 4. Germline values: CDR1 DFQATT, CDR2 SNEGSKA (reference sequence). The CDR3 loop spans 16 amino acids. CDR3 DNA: TGCAGTGCTAGAGATCGGGGGGGCCCCTCCTACAATGAGCAGTTCTTC. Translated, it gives CSARDRGGPSYNEQFF.

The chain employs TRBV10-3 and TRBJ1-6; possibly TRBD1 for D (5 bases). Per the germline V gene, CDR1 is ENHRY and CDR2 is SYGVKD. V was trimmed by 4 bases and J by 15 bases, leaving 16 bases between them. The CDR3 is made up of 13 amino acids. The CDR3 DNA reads TGTGCCATCAGTGCCCAGGGAGTTGGTGACCTCCACTTT. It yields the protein CAISAQGVGDLHF.

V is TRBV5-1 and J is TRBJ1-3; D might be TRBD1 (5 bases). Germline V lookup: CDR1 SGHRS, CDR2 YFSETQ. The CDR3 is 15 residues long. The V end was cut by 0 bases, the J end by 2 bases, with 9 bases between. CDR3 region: CASSLGGTPGNTIYF. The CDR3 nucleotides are TGCGCCAGCAGCTTGGGAGGGACTCCTGGAAACACCATATATTTT.

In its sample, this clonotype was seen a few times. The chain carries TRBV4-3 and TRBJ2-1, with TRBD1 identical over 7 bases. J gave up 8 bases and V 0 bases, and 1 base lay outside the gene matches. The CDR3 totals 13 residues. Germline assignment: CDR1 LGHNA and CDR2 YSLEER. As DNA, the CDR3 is TGCGCCAGCAGCCAAGACACAGGGGATGAGCAGTTCTTC. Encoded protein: CASSQDTGDEQFF.